The T cell receptor (beta chain) under discussion was sequenced for a study of Graves' ophthalmopathy and Graves' hyperthyroidism. Study outcomes and limitations: As the model predicted ophthalmopathy progression, it achieved a sensitivity of around 71% and a specificity of around 76%. The majority of expanded thyroid clonotypes above 0.001 frequency also occurred in blood.

CDR3 length: 13 amino acids. With 6 bases removed from V and 3 bases from J, the gap between germline ends came to 11 bases. Additional autoimmune diseases, uncontrolled infections, pregnancy or lactation disqualified patients. Physicians reached a diagnosis by relying on clinical symptoms, serum thyroxine, TRAb, thyroid ultrasound and orbital computed tomography. This clonotype occurred many times. Its specificity is not known. The study amplified TCR beta CDR3 regions using RNA transcripts. The library came from an HTBI-primed first-round RT-PCR and a second-round multiplex PCR. TCRdb reanalysed the multiplex PCR reads using MiXCR and keeps one entry per CDR3 protein. The sample holds roughly 1.1 million distinct CDR3 sequences, 35% to 40% seen once.

Specimen: peripheral blood or thyroid tissue (not recorded which). The receptor's source is an adult man with Graves' hyperthyroidism. The chain couples TRBV12-3 or TRBV12-4 to TRBJ1-1; D not resolved. This CDR3 is CASRPGYYTEAFF. The CDR3 nucleotides read TGTGCCAGCAGGCCGGGTTATTACACTGAAGCTTTCTTT.